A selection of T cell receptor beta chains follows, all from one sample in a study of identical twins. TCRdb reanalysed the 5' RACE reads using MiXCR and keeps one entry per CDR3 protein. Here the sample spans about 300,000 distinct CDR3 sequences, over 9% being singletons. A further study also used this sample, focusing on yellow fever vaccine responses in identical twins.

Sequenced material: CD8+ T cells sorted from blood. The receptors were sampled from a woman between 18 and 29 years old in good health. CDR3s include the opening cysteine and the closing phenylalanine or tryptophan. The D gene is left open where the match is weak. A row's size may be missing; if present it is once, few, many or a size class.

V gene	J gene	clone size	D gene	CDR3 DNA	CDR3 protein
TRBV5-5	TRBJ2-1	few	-	TGTGCCAGCAGAAACCTCTGGCAGGGGAGCGATGAGCAGTTCTTC	CASRNLWQGSDEQFF
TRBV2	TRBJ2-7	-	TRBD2	TGTGCCAGCAGTGAGCCCAGCGGGAGGTCCTACGAGCAGTACTTC	CASSEPSGRSYEQYF
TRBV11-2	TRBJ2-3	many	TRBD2	TGTGCCAGCAGCTTAGACCCTAGCGGGATGTTGCCAGATACGCAGTATTTT	CASSLDPSGMLPDTQYF
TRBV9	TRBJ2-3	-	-	TGTGCCAGCAGCGTAGAGGGATCCAGCACAGATACGCAGTATTTT	CASSVEGSSTDTQYF
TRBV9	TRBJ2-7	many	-	TGTGCCAGCAGCGTAGGTCAGCAGGCCTCCTACGAGCAGTACTTC	CASSVGQQASYEQYF
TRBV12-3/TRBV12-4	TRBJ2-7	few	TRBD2	TGTGCCAGCAGTAGCCGGACTAGCCCCCATTACGAGCAGTACTTC	CASSSRTSPHYEQYF
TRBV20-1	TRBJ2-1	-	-	TGCAGTGCTAGAGTACAAGAGCCTTCTAGCTCCTACAATGAGCAGTTCTTC	CSARVQEPSSSYNEQFF
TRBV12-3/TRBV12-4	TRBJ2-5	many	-	TGTGCCAGCAGTCCCCGAGGCGACCAAGAGACCCAGTACTTC	CASSPRGDQETQYF
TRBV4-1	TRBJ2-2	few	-	TGCGCCAGCACGGGACCGCCGCTCACCGGGGAGCTGTTTTTT	CASTGPPLTGELFF
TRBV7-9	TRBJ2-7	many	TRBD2	TGTGCCAGCAGCTTAGCCGGCGGGAGGGCCTACGAGCAGTACTTC	CASSLAGGRAYEQYF
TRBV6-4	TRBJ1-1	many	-	TGTGCCAGCAGTGACTCGCCAAACACTGAAGCTTTCTTT	CASSDSPNTEAFF
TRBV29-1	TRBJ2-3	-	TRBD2	TGCAGCGTTGTTGGGACTAGCGGGATGGGGGGCACAGATACGCAGTATTTT	CSVVGTSGMGGTDTQYF
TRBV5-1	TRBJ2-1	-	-	TGCGCCAGCAGCTTGGTTGGGGGTTTTTACAATGAGCAGTTCTTC	CASSLVGGFYNEQFF
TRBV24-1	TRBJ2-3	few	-	TGTGCCACCAGTGATTTATGGGGCTTACCAGATACGCAGTATTTT	CATSDLWGLPDTQYF
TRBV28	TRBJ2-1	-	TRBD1	TGTGCCAGCAATCCGGACAGGGGGGCCTACGATGAGCAGTTCTTC	CASNPDRGAYDEQFF
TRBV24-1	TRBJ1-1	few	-	TGTGCCACCGAGGGAGGGACTGAAGCTTTCTTT	CATEGGTEAFF
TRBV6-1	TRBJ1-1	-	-	TGTGCCACCCGGGGGGGGCTGGACACTGAAGCTTTCTTT	CATRGGLDTEAFF
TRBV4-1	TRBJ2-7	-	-	TGCGCCAGCAGCCAAGATGGCAGGCCCCACGAGCAGTACTTC	CASSQDGRPHEQYF
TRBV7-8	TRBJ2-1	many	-	TGTGCCAGCAGCCAGGGCTATGAGCAGTTCTTC	CASSQGYEQFF
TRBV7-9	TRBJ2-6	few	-	TGTGCCAGCCACCCGGACAGAACTACTGGGGCCAACGTCCTGACTTTC	CASHPDRTTGANVLTF
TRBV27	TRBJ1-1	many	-	TGTGCCAGCGGTTTAAGGGGTGGAACTGAAGCTTTCTTT	CASGLRGGTEAFF
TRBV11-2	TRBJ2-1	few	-	TGTGCCAGCAGCTTAGATCGGCGGACTACAAACAATGAGCAGTTCTTC	CASSLDRRTTNNEQFF
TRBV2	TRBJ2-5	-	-	TGTGCCAGCAGTGAAACAGAGGCACAAGAGACCCAGTACTTC	CASSETEAQETQYF
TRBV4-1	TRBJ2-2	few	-	TGCGCCAGCAGCATCCGGACTGCGAACACCGGGGAGCTGTTTTTT	CASSIRTANTGELFF
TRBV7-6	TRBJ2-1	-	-	TGTGCCAGCAGCCATATTGGACCCCTTGATGAGCAGTTCTTC	CASSHIGPLDEQFF
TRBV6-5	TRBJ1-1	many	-	TGTGCCAGCAGTTACTCGGGAATGACTGAAGCTTTCTTT	CASSYSGMTEAFF
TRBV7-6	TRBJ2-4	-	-	TGTGCCAGCAGCTTAGTGGACATCAGCTCCTACAATGAGCAGTACTTC	CASSLVDISSYNEQYF
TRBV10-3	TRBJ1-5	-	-	TGTGCCATCAGTGAGAATGGCAGTTATCAGCCCCAGCATTTT	CAISENGSYQPQHF
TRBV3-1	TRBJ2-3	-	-	TGTGCCAGCAGCCAAGAAACCGGGCGGAGCACAGATACGCAGTATTTT	CASSQETGRSTDTQYF
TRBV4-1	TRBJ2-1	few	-	TGCGCCAGCAGCCAAGAAAGACTACGGGAGCAGTTCTTC	CASSQERLREQFF
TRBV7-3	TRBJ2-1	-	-	TGTGCCAGCAGCTTAATTGGGACGGATGAGCAGTTCTTC	CASSLIGTDEQFF
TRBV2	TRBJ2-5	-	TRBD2	TGTGCCAGCAGTGATACGGGAGGCCCTTTAGGGACCCAGTACTTC	CASSDTGGPLGTQYF
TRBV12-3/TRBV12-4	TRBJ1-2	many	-	TGTGCCAGCAGTTTAGTCCCAGGGGCACCCGGGAACTATGGCTACACCTTC	CASSLVPGAPGNYGYTF
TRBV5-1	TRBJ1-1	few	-	TGCGCCAGCAGCTTGCGGGGCGCCACTGAAGCTTTCTTT	CASSLRGATEAFF
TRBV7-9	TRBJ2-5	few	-	TGTGCCAGCAGCTTAGTGGTGGGAGCAGAGACCCAGTACTTC	CASSLVVGAETQYF
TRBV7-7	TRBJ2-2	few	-	TGTGCCAGCAGCCCCGCGTCCGGGGAGCTGTTTTTT	CASSPASGELFF
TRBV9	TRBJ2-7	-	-	TGTGCCAGCACGGCCGGAGGGGAAGCCCACGAGCAGTACTTC	CASTAGGEAHEQYF
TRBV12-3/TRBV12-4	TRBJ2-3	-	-	TGTGCCAGCAGTTGGGGGGTGCGCACAGATACGCAGTATTTT	CASSWGVRTDTQYF
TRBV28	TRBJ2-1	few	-	TGTGCCAGCAGTTTATGGCAGGGAGAATATCGGAGTGAGCAGTTCTTC	CASSLWQGEYRSEQFF